This T cell receptor beta chain was recorded in a study of T-cell memory formation after mild COVID-19. Overall study: Across donors, TCR clusters were largely donor specific. Study findings and constraints: Contracting CD4+ clones lay largely in CM and EM, with CD8+ ones residing in EMRA. From day 15 to 85, contracting clones were balanced between CD4 and CD8, whereas later expanders leaned toward CD4+.

TCRalpha and TCRbeta libraries used 5'RACE with constant-segment primers and UMIs. TCRdb redid the calling of the 5' RACE reads with MiXCR, one entry per CDR3 protein. The table includes about 350,000 distinct CDR3 sequences, approximately 15% detected once. As for this clonotype: Its specificity is not known.

V lost 5 bases, J lost 4 bases, and 7 bases stayed unmatched. Germline V CDR1 and CDR2: MNHEY, SVGAGI. The CDR3 contains 14 residues. The chain combines TRBV6-5 with TRBJ1-1; 7 nucleotides align to TRBD1. The specimen sequenced was PBMCs or a T cell subset sorted from them (not recorded which). The source of this sequence is a man younger than 35 who had mild COVID-19 (a few samples of this study predate the infection). Cell type and time point are not known. In nucleotides, the CDR3 is TGTGCCAGCAGTCCAGGGGGAGGGAGCACTGAAGCTTTCTTT. This sequence encodes CASSPGGGSTEAFF.